This T cell receptor beta chain was sequenced for a study of T cell changes during pregnancy in multiple sclerosis. Data came from immunoSEQ multiplex PCR; TCRdb stores just in-frame clones and leaves some out. Of some 80,000 clones listed, roughly 94% are singletons. Per the germline V gene, CDR1 is SGHAT and CDR2 is FQNNGV. V lost 5 bases to trimming and J lost 5 bases; unmatched junction nucleotides: 11. This CDR3 comprises 16 residues. The receptor was derived from a female donor with multiple sclerosis, enrolled in a pregnancy study. The sample consisted of CD4+ T cells from peripheral blood mononuclear cells, taken after pregnancy. V and J are TRBV11-2 and TRBJ2-2; 7 nucleotides line up with TRBD2. CDR3 in DNA: TGTGCCAGCAGCCCTTGGGAGGGTAGGATGACCGGGGAGCTGTTTTTT. Its translation: CASSPWEGRMTGELFF.